What follows are 5 T cell receptor beta chains derived from one specimen sequenced in a study of cytomegalovirus exposure and HLA in healthy donors. Primers for the PCR totalled 60 Vbeta and 13 Jbeta. TCRdb's copy holds only in-frame clones and misses some; the assay was immunoSEQ multiplex PCR. The sample holds under 250,000 clones, just over 75% seen once. The sample taken for sequencing was PBMCs. The receptors derive from a man in his thirties or forties in good health and CMV-seronegative.

The V gene is TRBV5-1, the J gene TRBJ2-2; TRBD1 aligns across 7 bases. Germline assignment: CDR1 SGHRS and CDR2 YFSETQ. J was trimmed by 5 bases and V by 3 bases; bases with no gene match: 7. The CDR3 runs 15 residues. The CDR3 DNA is TGCGCCAGCAGCTCATTACCGGGACAGACCGGGGAGCTGTTTTTT. Encoded protein: CASSSLPGQTGELFF. The entire variable domain, with the rest obtained from reference TRBV5-1 and TRBJ2-2, is as follows: KAGVTQTPRYLIKTRGQQVTLSCSPISGHRSVSWYQQTPGQGLQFLFEYFSETQRNKGNFPGRFSGRQFSNSRSEMNVSTLELGDSALYLCASSSLPGQTGELFFGEGSRLTVL.

The V gene is TRBV7-9, the J gene TRBJ2-7, with D possibly being TRBD1 (6 bases). The V gene's germline CDR1 is SEHNR and CDR2 FQNEAQ (reference sequence). Trimming took 5 bases from V and 6 from J, leaving 14 bases between them. This CDR3 has 13 residues. In nucleotides, the CDR3 is TGTGCCAGCAGCGGGGACAATCCCCGCGAGCAGTACTTC. Translating it yields CASSGDNPREQYF.

The chain carries TRBV28 and TRBJ1-1; TRBD1 agrees at 9 bases. The germline V gene encodes CDR1 MDHEN and CDR2 SYDVKM. The CDR3 is made up of 15 amino acids. V lost 5 bases, J lost 0 bases, and 4 bases stayed unmatched. Written as DNA, the CDR3 is TGTGCCAGCAGTCCCGACAGGGGGGTGAACACTGAAGCTTTCTTT. Its translation is CASSPDRGVNTEAFF.

The genes are TRBV6-5 and TRBJ2-1; no clear D. This CDR3 has 13 amino acids. Germline V gene lookup returns CDR1 MNHEY and CDR2 SVGAGI. The V end was cut by 4 bases, the J end by 6 bases, with 10 bases between. In DNA, the CDR3 is TGTGCCAGCAGTTGGAGTAGAGGCAATGAGCAGTTCTTC. Translating gives CASSWSRGNEQFF.

Concerning this clone: At one end, the junction sequence differs from germline, possibly due to a read error. V gene TRBV6-1 combines with J gene TRBJ2-7, with 10 bases matching TRBD2. This CDR3 spans 11 amino acids. In germline, CDR1 is MNHNS, CDR2 SASEGT. The CDR3 region is CASSEGALAGF. The CDR3 coding sequence is TGTGCCAGCAGTGAAGGGGCACTAGCGGGATTC.